Below, 8 T cell receptor beta chains from the same sample are listed, as sequenced in a study of T cells expressing NK-cell markers. No DNA is given; TCRdb re-called the 5' RACE reads and lists each CDR3 protein once. The listing contains 500,000 or so distinct CDR3 sequences. The material sequenced was blood T cells: a sorted CD56 or NKG2C T cell subset, CD4+ or CD8+ T cells, or bulk PBMC T cells (not recorded which). These receptors were taken from a man between 18 and 29 years old in good health.

The genes are TRBV12-3 or TRBV12-4 and TRBJ2-3; TCRdb returns TRBD2, unconfirmable since there is no DNA. The CDR3 totals 18 residues. This chain's CDR3 is CASSPGLAGPWGTDTQYF.

This chain links TRBV7-2 with TRBJ2-1; TCRdb lists TRBD2, though no DNA is available to test this call. Germline lookup yields CDR1 SGHTA and CDR2 FQGNSA. This CDR3 is 20 amino acids long. The CDR3 loop is CASSEAGTAGTSGFYNEQFF.

The chain combines TRBV25-1 with TRBJ2-5; lacking DNA, the TRBD2 call made by TCRdb goes unchecked. CDR3 length: 14 residues. Germline CDR1 reads MGHDK; CDR2 reads SYGVNS. The CDR3 loop is CASSDTARAETQYF. Together with reference TRBV25-1 and TRBJ2-5, the CDR3 gives the full variable domain: EADIYQTPRYLVIGTGKKITLECSQTMGHDKMYWYQQDPGMELHLIHYSYGVNSTEKGDLSSESTVSRIRTEHFPLTLESARPSHTSQYLCASSDTARAETQYFGPGTRLLVL.

The chain combines TRBV7-2 with TRBJ2-7. Germline V CDR1 and CDR2: SGHTA, FQGNSA. The CDR3 runs to 12 residues. CDR3 protein: CASSLEWLGQYF.

CDR3 region: CASTTAGRGQPTQYF. The J gene is TRBJ2-5, the V gene TRBV6-1; TCRdb picks TRBD1, but there is no DNA to check that call. This CDR3 spans 15 amino acids. CDR1 MNHNS and CDR2 SASEGT come from the germline V gene.

The chain is built from TRBV5-1 and TRBJ1-2; TCRdb's D call of TRBD1 is untestable without DNA. The CDR3 is made up of 15 amino acids. Germline-derived CDR1 and CDR2 are SGHRS and YFSETQ. The chain's CDR3 is CASSRTGAQGNGYTF. Full variable domain (missing parts from reference TRBV5-1 and TRBJ1-2): KAGVTQTPRYLIKTRGQQVTLSCSPISGHRSVSWYQQTPGQGLQFLFEYFSETQRNKGNFPGRFSGRQFSNSRSEMNVSTLELGDSALYLCASSRTGAQGNGYTFGSGTRLTVV.

CDR3 in amino acids: CSVVGWDRGSEAFF. The chain couples TRBV29-1 to TRBJ1-1; TCRdb outputs TRBD1, but without DNA this stays unchecked. The CDR3 is made up of 14 amino acids. Germline CDR1 is SQVTM and CDR2 is ANQGSEA.

V is TRBV3-1 and J is TRBJ1-1; the TCRdb D gene call, TRBD1, has no DNA to confirm it. The germline CDR1 and CDR2 sequences are LGHDT and YNNKEL (reference sequence). CDR3 length equals 15 residues. CDR3 loop: CASSLRQGARAEAFF. The whole variable domain, remainder taken from reference TRBV3-1 and TRBJ1-1, is DTAVSQTPKYLVTQMGNDKSIKCEQNLGHDTMYWYKQDSKKFLKIMFSYNNKELIINETVPNRFSPKSPDKAHLNLHINSLELGDSAVYFCASSLRQGARAEAFFGQGTRLTVV.